This T cell receptor beta chain was identified in a study of shared clonotypes between healthy human individuals. CDR1 is SNHLY and CDR2 is FYNNEI in the germline V gene. The germline V and J ends were trimmed by 6 bases and 3 bases, with 17 bases remaining between them. This CDR3 has 16 amino acids. As for this clone: The antigen remains undetermined.

General observations from the study: Clonotype sharing across donors was expected to vary with sequencing depth.

Once extracted for a subset, genomic DNA was divided evenly among several immunoSEQ plates. The sorted-subset replicate PCRs were given around 200 ng DNA, which is about 29,000 T cell genomes. Only in-frame clones appear in the TCRdb table, and some are missing; sequencing was by immunoSEQ multiplex PCR. Of fewer than 1.4 million clones listed, more than 75% are singletons. What was sequenced was memory CD4+ T cells from PBMCs. Subset noted: CD45RA-negative fraction. This TCR was sampled from a man between 18 and 29 years old in good health. Some clones in this sample may be carry-over from other donors' samples. The J gene is TRBJ1-4, the V gene TRBV2, with D perhaps TRBD1 (6 bases). The CDR3 bases are TGTGCCAGCAGAACAACAACAGGGTCGCCTAATGAAAAACTGTTTTTT. Amino acid sequence: CASRTTTGSPNEKLFF.